Sequencing of this T cell receptor (beta chain) was carried out in a study of blood T cells in healthy people across ages. Trimming left V 2 bases short and J 11 bases short, with 15 bases between. This CDR3 is 13 amino acids long. The germline V gene has CDR1 SGHTA and CDR2 FQGNSA. Next came a second PCR, run for about 6 to 12 cycles, which used a sample-barcoded 5' primer along with a J-beta primer mix. TCRdb independently ran MiXCR on the 5' RACE reads; one entry per CDR3 protein. The sample consists of nearly 800,000 distinct CDR3 sequences, about 56% of them appearing once. Only one count was recorded for this clonotype.

Sequenced sample: blood. The source is a man aged 35 to 55 in good health. This rearrangement joins TRBV7-2 to TRBJ2-5; D could derive from TRBD1 or TRBD2 (5 bases each). The CDR3 coding sequence is TGTGCCAGCAGCTTATCCGGGGCGGAGGAGCAGTACTTC. It is translated as CASSLSGAEEQYF.